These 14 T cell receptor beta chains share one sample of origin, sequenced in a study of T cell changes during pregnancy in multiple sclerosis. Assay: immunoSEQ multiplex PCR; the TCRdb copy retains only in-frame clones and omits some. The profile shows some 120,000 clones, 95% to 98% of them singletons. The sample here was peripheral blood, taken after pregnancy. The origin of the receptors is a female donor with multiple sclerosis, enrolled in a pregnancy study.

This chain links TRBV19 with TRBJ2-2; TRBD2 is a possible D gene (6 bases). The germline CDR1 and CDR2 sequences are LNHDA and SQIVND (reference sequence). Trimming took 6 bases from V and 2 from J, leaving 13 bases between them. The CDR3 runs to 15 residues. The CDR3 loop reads CASRLAGRNTGELFF. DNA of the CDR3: TGTGCCAGTAGGTTGGCGGGACGAAACACCGGGGAGCTGTTTTTT.

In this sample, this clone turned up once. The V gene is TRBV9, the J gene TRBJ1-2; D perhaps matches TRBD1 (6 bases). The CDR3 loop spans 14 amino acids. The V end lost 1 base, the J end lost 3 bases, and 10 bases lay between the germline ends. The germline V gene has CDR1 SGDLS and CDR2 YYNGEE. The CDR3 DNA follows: TGTGCCAGCAGCGTAAAGGCAGGGGACTATGGCTACACCTTC. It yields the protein CASSVKAGDYGYTF. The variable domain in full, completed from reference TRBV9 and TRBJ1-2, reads DSGVTQTPKHLITATGQRVTLRCSPRSGDLSVYWYQQSLDQGLQFLIQYYNGEERAKGNILERFSAQQFPDLHSELNLSSLELGDSALYFCASSVKAGDYGYTFGSGTRLTVV.

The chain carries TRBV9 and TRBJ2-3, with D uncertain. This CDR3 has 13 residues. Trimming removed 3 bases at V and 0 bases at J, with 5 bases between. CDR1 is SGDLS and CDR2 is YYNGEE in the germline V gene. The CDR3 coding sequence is TGTGCCAGCAGCGCCTTTAGCACAGATACGCAGTATTTT. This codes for CASSAFSTDTQYF.

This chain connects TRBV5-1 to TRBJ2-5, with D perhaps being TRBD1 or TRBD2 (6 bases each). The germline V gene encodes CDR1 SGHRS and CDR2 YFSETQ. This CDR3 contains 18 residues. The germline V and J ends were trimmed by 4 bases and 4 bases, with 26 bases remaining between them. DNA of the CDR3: TGCGCCAGCAGCCTGGGGGGCCCGGACCCCCGGGCCCCAGAGACCCAGTACTTC. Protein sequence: CASSLGGPDPRAPETQYF. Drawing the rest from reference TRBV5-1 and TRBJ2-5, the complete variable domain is KAGVTQTPRYLIKTRGQQVTLSCSPISGHRSVSWYQQTPGQGLQFLFEYFSETQRNKGNFPGRFSGRQFSNSRSEMNVSTLELGDSALYLCASSLGGPDPRAPETQYFGPGTRLLVL.

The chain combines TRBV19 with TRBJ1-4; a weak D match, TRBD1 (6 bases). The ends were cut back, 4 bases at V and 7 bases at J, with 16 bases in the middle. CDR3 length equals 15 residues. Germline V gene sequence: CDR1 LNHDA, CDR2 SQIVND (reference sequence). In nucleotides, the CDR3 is TGTGCCAGTAGTAGACAGGCCTTTGCCGGTGAAAAACTGTTTTTT. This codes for CASSRQAFAGEKLFF.

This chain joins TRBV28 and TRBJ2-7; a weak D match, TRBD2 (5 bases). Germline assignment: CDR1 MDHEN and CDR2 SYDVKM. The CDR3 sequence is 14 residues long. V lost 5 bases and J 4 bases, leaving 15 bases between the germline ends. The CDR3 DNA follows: TGTGCCAGCAGTCCCAGCGGAGCCGGTTACGAGCAGTACTTC. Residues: CASSPSGAGYEQYF.

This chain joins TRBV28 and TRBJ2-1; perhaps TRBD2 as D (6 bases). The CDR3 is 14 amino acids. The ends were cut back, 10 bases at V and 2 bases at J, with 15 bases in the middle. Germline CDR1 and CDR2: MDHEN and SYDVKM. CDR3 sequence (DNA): TGTGCCACTAGTAGGGGCGGGACCTACAATGAGCAGTTCTTC. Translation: CATSRGGTYNEQFF.

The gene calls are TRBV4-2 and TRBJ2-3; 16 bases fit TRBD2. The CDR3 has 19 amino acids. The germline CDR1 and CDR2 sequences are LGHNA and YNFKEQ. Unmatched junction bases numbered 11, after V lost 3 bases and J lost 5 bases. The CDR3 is CASSHEGLAGGLGKDTQYF. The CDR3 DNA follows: TGTGCCAGCAGCCATGAGGGACTAGCGGGAGGGCTTGGTAAAGATACGCAGTATTTT.

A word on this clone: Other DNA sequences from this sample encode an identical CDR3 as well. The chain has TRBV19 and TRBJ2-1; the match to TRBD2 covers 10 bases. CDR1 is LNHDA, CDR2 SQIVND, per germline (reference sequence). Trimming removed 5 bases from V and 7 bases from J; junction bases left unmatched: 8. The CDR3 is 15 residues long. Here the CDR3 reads CASSVGLAGANEQFF. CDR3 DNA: TGTGCCAGTAGTGTTGGGCTAGCGGGAGCGAATGAGCAGTTCTTC.

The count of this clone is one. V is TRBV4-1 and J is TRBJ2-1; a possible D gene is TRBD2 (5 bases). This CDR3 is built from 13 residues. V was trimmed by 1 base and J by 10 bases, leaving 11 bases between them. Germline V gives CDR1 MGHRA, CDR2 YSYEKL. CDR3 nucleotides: TGCGCCAGCAGCCAAGGCGGGCGCTGGGAGCAGTTCTTC. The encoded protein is CASSQGGRWEQFF.

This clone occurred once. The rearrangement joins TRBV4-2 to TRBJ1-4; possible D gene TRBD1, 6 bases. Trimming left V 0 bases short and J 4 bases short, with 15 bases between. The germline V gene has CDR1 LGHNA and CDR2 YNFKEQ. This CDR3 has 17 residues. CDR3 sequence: CASSQDGGGGGNEKLFF. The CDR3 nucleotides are TGTGCCAGCAGCCAAGATGGGGGCGGCGGGGGTAATGAAAAACTGTTTTTT.

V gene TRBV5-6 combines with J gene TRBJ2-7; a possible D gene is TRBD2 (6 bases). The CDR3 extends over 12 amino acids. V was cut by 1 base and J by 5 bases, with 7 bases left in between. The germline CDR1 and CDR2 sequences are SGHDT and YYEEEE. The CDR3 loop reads CASSLRGDEQYF. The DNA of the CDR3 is TGTGCCAGCAGCTTGCGCGGGGACGAGCAGTACTTC.

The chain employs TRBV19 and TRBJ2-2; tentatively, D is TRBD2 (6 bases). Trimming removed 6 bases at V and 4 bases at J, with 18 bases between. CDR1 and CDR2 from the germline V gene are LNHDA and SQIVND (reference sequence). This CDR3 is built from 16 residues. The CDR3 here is CASRPSIAAVTGELFF. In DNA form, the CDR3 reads TGTGCCAGTAGGCCCTCCATAGCGGCTGTCACCGGGGAGCTGTTTTTT.

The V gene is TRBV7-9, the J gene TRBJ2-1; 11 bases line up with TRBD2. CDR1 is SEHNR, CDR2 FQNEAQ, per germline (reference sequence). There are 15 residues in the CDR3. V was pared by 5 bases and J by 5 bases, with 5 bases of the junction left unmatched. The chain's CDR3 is CASSPGTSGDNEQFF. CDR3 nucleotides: TGTGCCAGCAGCCCCGGGACTAGCGGTGACAATGAGCAGTTCTTC.